The rows below give T cell receptor beta chains drawn from one sample of a study of T cell therapy after organ transplantation. No antigen has been identified for these receptors. The table came from immunoSEQ multiplex PCR; TCRdb's copy has only in-frame clones and leaves some out. The sample shows around 4,500 clones, 65% to 70% of them seen only once. The source was CD8+ T cells from blood, collected after autologous CMV-specific T cell therapy. These receptors were taken from a human patient who had received a solid organ transplant and had CMV disease. A subset of T cells may come from the graft donor. Each CDR3 is given with its conserved first and last residue. The order of the fields is V gene, J gene, D gene, clone size, CDR3 length, CDR3 protein, CDR3 DNA. A D gene is named only where the DNA matches it firmly. Size is omitted from some rows. Given values are once, few, many or a class for expanded clones.

V gene: TRBV10-3; J gene: TRBJ1-1; D gene: TRBD1; clone size: few; CDR3 length: 14; CDR3 protein: CATWTGGISTEAFF; CDR3 DNA: TGTGCCACTTGGACAGGGGGGATCAGCACTGAAGCTTTCTTT
V gene: TRBV29-1; J gene: TRBJ2-7; D gene: NA; clone size: NA; CDR3 length: 12; CDR3 protein: CSVLDRAGEQYF; CDR3 DNA: TGCAGCGTTCTAGACAGGGCGGGAGAGCAGTACTTC
V gene: TRBV25-1; J gene: TRBJ2-7; D gene: NA; clone size: medium-sized; CDR3 length: 16; CDR3 protein: CASSEPSPRKVFEQYF; CDR3 DNA: TGTGCCAGCAGTGAACCCTCCCCCAGGAAGGTGTTTGAGCAGTACTTC
V gene: TRBV11-3; J gene: TRBJ2-1; D gene: TRBD2; clone size: few; CDR3 length: 16; CDR3 protein: CASSIHERGLLSVQFF; CDR3 DNA: TGTGCCAGCAGCATCCATGAGCGGGGGCTCCTCTCGGTGCAGTTCTTC
V gene: TRBV27; J gene: TRBJ2-1; D gene: TRBD1; clone size: few; CDR3 length: 15; CDR3 protein: CASTVDRDRDLGQFF; CDR3 DNA: TGTGCCAGCACCGTAGACCGGGACAGGGATTTGGGGCAGTTCTTC
V gene: TRBV28; J gene: TRBJ2-1; D gene: TRBD2; clone size: NA; CDR3 length: 14; CDR3 protein: CASSPTSGLNEQFF; CDR3 DNA: TGTGCCAGCAGTCCGACTAGCGGGCTCAATGAGCAGTTCTTC
V gene: TRBV5-6; J gene: TRBJ2-5; D gene: TRBD1; clone size: NA; CDR3 length: 17; CDR3 protein: CASSTGTGGLVKETQYF; CDR3 DNA: TGTGCCAGCAGCACCGGGACAGGGGGACTAGTGAAAGAGACCCAGTACTTC
V gene: TRBV5-1; J gene: TRBJ2-7; D gene: NA; clone size: NA; CDR3 length: 12; CDR3 protein: CASSLDTQYEYF; CDR3 DNA: TGCGCCAGCAGCTTGGATACCCAGTACGAGTACTTC
V gene: TRBV6-4; J gene: TRBJ2-3; D gene: NA; clone size: NA; CDR3 length: 16; CDR3 protein: CASSAGSGPGIDTQYF; CDR3 DNA: TGTGCCAGCAGTGCAGGGTCAGGACCCGGCATAGATACGCAGTATTTT
V gene: TRBV4-1; J gene: TRBJ2-7; D gene: NA; clone size: NA; CDR3 length: 16; CDR3 protein: CASSRLSGARFHEQYF; CDR3 DNA: TGCGCCAGCAGCCGGCTCTCGGGCGCCCGGTTCCACGAGCAGTACTTC
V gene: TRBV2; J gene: TRBJ1-1; D gene: TRBD1; clone size: NA; CDR3 length: 14; CDR3 protein: CASSRGQVYTEAFF; CDR3 DNA: TGTGCCAGCAGCCGAGGACAGGTGTACACTGAAGCTTTCTTT
V gene: TRBV15; J gene: TRBJ2-6; D gene: NA; clone size: NA; CDR3 length: 15; CDR3 protein: CATSPGVSGANVLTF; CDR3 DNA: TGTGCCACCAGCCCCGGGGTTTCTGGGGCCAACGTCCTGACTTTC
V gene: TRBV5-8; J gene: TRBJ1-5; D gene: NA; clone size: large; CDR3 length: 15; CDR3 protein: CASSRFGGNNQPQHF; CDR3 DNA: TGTGCCAGCAGCAGATTTGGGGGTAACAATCAGCCCCAGCATTTT